Shown below are 10 T cell receptor beta chains from a single sample sequenced in a study of blood T cell repertoires in COVID-19. TCRdb's copy holds only in-frame clones and misses some; the assay was immunoSEQ multiplex PCR. Among over 200,000 clones listed, about 85% were seen once. The sequencing sample was made of PBMCs or T cells enriched from blood (not recorded which). These receptor sequences come from a man aged 25-45 years who had recovered from COVID-19.

The rearrangement uses TRBV2 and TRBJ1-2; possible D gene TRBD1, 6 bases. The CDR3 has 12 residues. V lost 10 bases to trimming and J lost 3 bases, with 12 bases between them. Germline values: CDR1 SNHLY, CDR2 FYNNEI. The CDR3 is CATGGGDYGYTF. The CDR3, as DNA: TGTGCCACGGGAGGGGGGGACTATGGCTACACCTTC.

The rearrangement links TRBV6-5 to TRBJ2-5, with 9 bases lining up with TRBD2. The CDR3 is 15 residues long. V was pared by 7 bases and J by 5 bases, with 11 bases of the junction left unmatched. CDR1 is MNHEY and CDR2 is SVGAGI in the germline V gene. CDR3 nucleotide sequence: TGTGCCAGCACTACCCGGGGAAGCGGGAGGGAGACCCAGTACTTC. Its protein product is CASTTRGSGRETQYF.

The chain has TRBV19 and TRBJ1-3; no firm D call. CDR1 is LNHDA, CDR2 SQIVND, per germline (reference sequence). V was clipped by 0 bases and J by 1 base, with 10 bases between them. The CDR3 loop spans 16 amino acids. The CDR3 nucleotides are TGTGCCAGTAGTATAGACCGGGGAACTTCTGGAAACACCATATATTTT. Amino acids: CASSIDRGTSGNTIYF.

The J gene is TRBJ2-7, the V gene TRBV5-1, with 8 bases matching TRBD2. V was pared by 4 bases and J by 5 bases, with 14 bases of the junction left unmatched. Germline lookup yields CDR1 SGHRS and CDR2 YFSETQ. CDR3 length equals 16 residues. CDR3: CASSTSTSGRLNEQYF. CDR3 bases: TGCGCCAGCAGCACCTCGACGAGCGGGAGACTGAACGAGCAGTACTTC.

The CDR3: CASSQERTGGYGYTF. CDR3 sequence (DNA): TGTGCCAGCAGCCAAGAGAGGACAGGGGGCTATGGCTACACCTTC. The chain recombines TRBV4-2 with TRBJ1-2; 10 bases map to TRBD1. Unmatched junction bases numbered 2, after V lost 0 bases and J lost 4 bases. Germline CDR1 is LGHNA and CDR2 is YNFKEQ. The CDR3 runs 15 residues.

The chain has TRBV5-1 and TRBJ1-3, with 7 bases identical to TRBD1. This CDR3 comprises 15 residues. The germline gives CDR1 SGHRS, CDR2 YFSETQ. Unmatched junction bases numbered 5, after V lost 1 base and J lost 4 bases. This chain's CDR3 is CASSLMPGQGNTIYF. The CDR3 nucleotides read TGCGCCAGCAGCTTGATGCCGGGACAGGGAAACACCATATATTTT.

The chain employs TRBV19 and TRBJ2-1; 8 bases agree with TRBD1. This CDR3 contains 16 residues. V lost 5 bases, J lost 4 bases, and 10 bases stayed unmatched. The germline V gene has CDR1 LNHDA and CDR2 SQIVND (reference sequence). CDR3 in DNA: TGTGCCAGTAGTGCAGACCAGGGGGCGTCGTACAATGAGCAGTTCTTC. Its protein product is CASSADQGASYNEQFF.

This CDR3 reads CASTKTEGWTEAFF. DNA for the CDR3: TGTGCCAGTACTAAAACGGAGGGTTGGACCGAAGCTTTCTTT. The V and J genes are TRBV19 and TRBJ1-1; D uncertain. There are 14 residues in the CDR3. V dropped 7 bases and J dropped 8 bases, with 20 bases sitting between them. Per the germline V gene, CDR1 is LNHDA and CDR2 is SQIVND (reference sequence).

This chain joins TRBV4-2 and TRBJ2-1, with TRBD2 as a possible D gene (6 bases). Trimming removed 3 bases at V and 6 bases at J, with 18 bases between. The germline V gene has CDR1 LGHNA and CDR2 YNFKEQ. The CDR3 consists of 16 residues. The CDR3 region has the DNA TGTGCCAGCAGCCAGAACGGGGGTCTTCCCCCCAATGAGCAGTTCTTC. This encodes CASSQNGGLPPNEQFF.

This clone has just a few counts. V and J are TRBV6-5 and TRBJ1-2; 7 bases agree with TRBD1. V trimming: 6 bases; J trimming: 5 bases; junction bases outside the gene matches: 9. CDR3 length: 14 residues. Germline-derived CDR1 and CDR2 are MNHEY and SVGAGI. This CDR3 is CASRWDSTAYGYTF. CDR3 DNA: TGTGCCAGCAGGTGGGACAGCACAGCTTATGGCTACACCTTC.